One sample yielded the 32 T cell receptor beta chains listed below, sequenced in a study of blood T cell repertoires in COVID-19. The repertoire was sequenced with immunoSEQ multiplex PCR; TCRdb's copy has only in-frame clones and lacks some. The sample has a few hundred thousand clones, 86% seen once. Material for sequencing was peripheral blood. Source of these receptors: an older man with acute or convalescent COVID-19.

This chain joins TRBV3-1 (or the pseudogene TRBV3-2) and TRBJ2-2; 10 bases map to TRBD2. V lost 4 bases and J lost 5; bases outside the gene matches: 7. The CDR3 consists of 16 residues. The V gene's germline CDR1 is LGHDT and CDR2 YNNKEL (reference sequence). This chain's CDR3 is CASSLQAGGRTGELFF. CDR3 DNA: TGTGCCAGCAGCCTTCAAGCGGGAGGGCGTACCGGGGAGCTGTTTTTT.

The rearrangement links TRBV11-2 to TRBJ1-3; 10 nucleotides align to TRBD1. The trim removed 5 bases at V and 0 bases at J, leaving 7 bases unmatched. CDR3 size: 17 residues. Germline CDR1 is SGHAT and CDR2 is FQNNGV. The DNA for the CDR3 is TGTGCCAGCAGCCTTGGGGACAGGGGCGACTCTGGAAACACCATATATTTT. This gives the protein CASSLGDRGDSGNTIYF.

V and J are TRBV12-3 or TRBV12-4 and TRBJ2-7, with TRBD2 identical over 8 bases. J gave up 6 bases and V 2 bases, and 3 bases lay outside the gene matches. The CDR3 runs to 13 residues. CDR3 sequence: CASSLIAGREQYF. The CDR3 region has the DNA TGTGCCAGCAGTTTAATAGCGGGACGCGAGCAGTACTTC.

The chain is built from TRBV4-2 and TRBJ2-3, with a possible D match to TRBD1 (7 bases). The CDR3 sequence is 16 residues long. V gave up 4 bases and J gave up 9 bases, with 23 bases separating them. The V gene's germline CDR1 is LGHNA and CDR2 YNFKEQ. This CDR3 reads CASSPQGGQGGSTQYF. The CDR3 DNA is TGTGCCAGCAGCCCCCAAGGGGGCCAGGGGGGATCAACGCAGTATTTT.

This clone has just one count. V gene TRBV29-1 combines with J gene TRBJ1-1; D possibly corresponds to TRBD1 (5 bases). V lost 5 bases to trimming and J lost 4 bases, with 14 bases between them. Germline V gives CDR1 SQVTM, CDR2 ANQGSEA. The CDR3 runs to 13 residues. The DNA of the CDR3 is TGCAGCGTTCAGAGTCGGGGGAGCACTGAAGCTTTCTTT. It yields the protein CSVQSRGSTEAFF.

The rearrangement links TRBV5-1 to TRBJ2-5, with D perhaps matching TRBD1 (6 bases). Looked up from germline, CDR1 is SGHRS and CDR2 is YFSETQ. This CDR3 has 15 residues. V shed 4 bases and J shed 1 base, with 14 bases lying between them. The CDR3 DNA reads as TGCGCCAGCAGCACCAACCGGGACACCCAAGAGACCCAGTACTTC. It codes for CASSTNRDTQETQYF.

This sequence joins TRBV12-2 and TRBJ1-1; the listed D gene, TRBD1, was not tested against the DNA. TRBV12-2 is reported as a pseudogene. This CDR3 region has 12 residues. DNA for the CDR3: TGTGCAAGTCGCTTAATTGCAGGGGAAGCTTTCTTT. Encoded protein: CASRLIAGEAFF.

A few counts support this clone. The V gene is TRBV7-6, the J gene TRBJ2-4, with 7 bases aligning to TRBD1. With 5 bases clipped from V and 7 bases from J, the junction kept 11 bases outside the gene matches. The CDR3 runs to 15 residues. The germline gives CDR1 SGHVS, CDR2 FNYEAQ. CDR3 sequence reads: CASSNRQGEANIQYF. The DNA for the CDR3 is TGTGCCAGCAGCAACAGACAGGGAGAAGCGAACATTCAGTACTTC.

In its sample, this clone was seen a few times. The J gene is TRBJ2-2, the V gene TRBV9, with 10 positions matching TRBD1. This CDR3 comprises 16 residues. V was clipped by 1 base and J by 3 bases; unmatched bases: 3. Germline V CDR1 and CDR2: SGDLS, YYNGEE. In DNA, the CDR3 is TGTGCCAGCAGCGTACGACAGGGGGCACACACCGGGGAGCTGTTTTTT. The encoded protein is CASSVRQGAHTGELFF.

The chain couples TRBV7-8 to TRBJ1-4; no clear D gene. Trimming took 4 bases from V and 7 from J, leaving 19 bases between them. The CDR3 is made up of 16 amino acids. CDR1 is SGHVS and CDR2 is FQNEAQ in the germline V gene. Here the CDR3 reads CASSSPADLIGEKLFF. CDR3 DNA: TGTGCCAGCAGCTCCCCAGCGGACCTGATCGGTGAAAAACTGTTTTTT.

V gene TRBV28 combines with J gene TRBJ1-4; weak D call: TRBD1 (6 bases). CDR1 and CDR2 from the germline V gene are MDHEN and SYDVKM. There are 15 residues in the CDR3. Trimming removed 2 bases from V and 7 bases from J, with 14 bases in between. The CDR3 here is CASSLTGTRSEKLFF. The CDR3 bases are TGTGCCAGCAGTTTAACCGGGACAAGGAGTGAAAAACTGTTTTTT.

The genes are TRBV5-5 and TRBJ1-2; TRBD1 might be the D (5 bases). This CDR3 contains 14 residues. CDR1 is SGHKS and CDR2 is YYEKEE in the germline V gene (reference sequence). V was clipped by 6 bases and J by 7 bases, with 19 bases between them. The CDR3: CASTPGGDSGGYTF. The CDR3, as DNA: TGTGCCAGCACCCCGGGGGGTGATAGCGGTGGCTACACCTTC.

CDR3 sequence: CASSGTRMQGGEKYF. The CDR3 DNA reads as TGTGCCAGCAGCGGCACCCGAATGCAGGGAGGGGAAAAGTACTTC. The V and J genes are TRBV7-2 and TRBJ2-7, with 7 nucleotides matching TRBD2. Per germline, CDR1 SGHTA and CDR2 FQGNSA. V was pared by 5 bases and J by 11 bases, with 18 bases of the junction left unmatched. The CDR3 has 15 amino acids.

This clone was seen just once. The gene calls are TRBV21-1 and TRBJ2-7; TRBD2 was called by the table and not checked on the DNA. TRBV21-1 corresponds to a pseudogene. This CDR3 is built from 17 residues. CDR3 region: CASSKGDLAGDSYEQYF. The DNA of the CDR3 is TGTGCCAGCAGCAAAGGGGATCTAGCGGGGGACTCCTACGAGCAGTACTTC.

CDR3: CASSWTVASYNSPLHF. The CDR3 region has the DNA TGCGCCAGCAGCTGGACAGTTGCCTCCTATAATTCACCCCTCCACTTT. V gene TRBV5-1 combines with J gene TRBJ1-6, with D possibly being TRBD1 (6 bases). The germline V gene has CDR1 SGHRS and CDR2 YFSETQ. This CDR3 has 16 residues. Trimming cost V 3 bases and J 0 bases, with 10 bases left between them.

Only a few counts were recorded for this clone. CDR3 DNA sequence: TGTGCCAGCTCACCATCGGGACAGGGAAATGGCTACACCTTC. This translates into CASSPSGQGNGYTF. This chain links TRBV18 with TRBJ1-2; 9 bases agree with TRBD1. Germline CDR1 is KGHSH and CDR2 is LQKENI. CDR3 size: 14 residues. Trimming took 2 bases from V and 6 from J; bases not matched to a gene: 4.

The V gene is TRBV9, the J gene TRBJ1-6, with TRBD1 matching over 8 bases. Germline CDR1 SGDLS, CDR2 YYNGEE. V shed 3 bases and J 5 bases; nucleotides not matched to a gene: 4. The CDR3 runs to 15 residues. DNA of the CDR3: TGTGCCAGCAGCGGCGAGACAGGGGATAATTCACCCCTCCACTTT. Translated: CASSGETGDNSPLHF.

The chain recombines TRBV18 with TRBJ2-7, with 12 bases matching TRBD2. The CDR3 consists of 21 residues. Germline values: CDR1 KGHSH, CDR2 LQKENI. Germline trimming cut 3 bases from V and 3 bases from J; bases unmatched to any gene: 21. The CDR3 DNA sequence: TGTGCCAGCTCACCGCCTAGCGGGAGGGCACAACACGAGAGAGAGAACTACGAGCAGTACTTC. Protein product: CASSPPSGRAQHERENYEQYF.

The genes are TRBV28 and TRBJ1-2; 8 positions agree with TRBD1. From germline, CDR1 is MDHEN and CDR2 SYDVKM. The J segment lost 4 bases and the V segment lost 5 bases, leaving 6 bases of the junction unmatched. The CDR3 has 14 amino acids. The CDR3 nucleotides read TGTGCCAGCAGTCCCACGGGACAGGTCTATGGCTACACCTTC. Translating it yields CASSPTGQVYGYTF.

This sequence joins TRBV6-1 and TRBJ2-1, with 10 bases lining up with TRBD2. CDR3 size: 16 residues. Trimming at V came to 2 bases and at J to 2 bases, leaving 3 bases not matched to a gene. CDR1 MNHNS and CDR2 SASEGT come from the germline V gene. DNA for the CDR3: TGTGCCAGCAGTGAAATAGCGGGGGGCACCTACAATGAGCAGTTCTTC. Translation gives CASSEIAGGTYNEQFF.

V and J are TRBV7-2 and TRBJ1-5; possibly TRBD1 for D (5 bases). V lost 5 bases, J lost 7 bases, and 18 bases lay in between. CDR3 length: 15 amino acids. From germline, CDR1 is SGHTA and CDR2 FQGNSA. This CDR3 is CASSPRTRVQQPQHF. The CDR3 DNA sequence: TGTGCCAGCAGCCCGAGGACACGGGTCCAGCAGCCCCAGCATTTT. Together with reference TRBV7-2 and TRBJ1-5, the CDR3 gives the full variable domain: GAGVSQSPSNKVTEKGKDVELRCDPISGHTALYWYRQSLGQGLEFLIYFQGNSAPDKSGLPSDRFSAERTGGSVSTLTIQRTQQEDSAVYLCASSPRTRVQQPQHFGDGTRLSIL.

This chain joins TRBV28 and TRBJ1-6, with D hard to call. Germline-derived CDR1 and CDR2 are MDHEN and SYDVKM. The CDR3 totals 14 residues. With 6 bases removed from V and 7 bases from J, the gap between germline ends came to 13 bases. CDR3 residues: CASSPGLPNSPLHF. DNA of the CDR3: TGTGCCAGCAGCCCTGGACTGCCAAATTCACCCCTCCACTTT.

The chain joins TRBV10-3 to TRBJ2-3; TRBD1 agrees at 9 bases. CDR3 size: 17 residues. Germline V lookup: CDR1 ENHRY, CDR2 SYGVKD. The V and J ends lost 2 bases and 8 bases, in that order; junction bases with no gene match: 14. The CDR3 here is CAISEASPGQGVFTQYF. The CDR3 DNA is TGTGCCATCAGTGAGGCGTCACCGGGACAGGGAGTGTTTACGCAGTATTTT.

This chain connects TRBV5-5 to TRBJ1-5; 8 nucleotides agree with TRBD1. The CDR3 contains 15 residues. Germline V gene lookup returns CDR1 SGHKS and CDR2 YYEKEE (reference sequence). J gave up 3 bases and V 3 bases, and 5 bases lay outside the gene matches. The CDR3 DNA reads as TGTGCCAGCAGCTCATTGGGACAGGCCAATCAGCCCCAGCATTTT. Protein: CASSSLGQANQPQHF.

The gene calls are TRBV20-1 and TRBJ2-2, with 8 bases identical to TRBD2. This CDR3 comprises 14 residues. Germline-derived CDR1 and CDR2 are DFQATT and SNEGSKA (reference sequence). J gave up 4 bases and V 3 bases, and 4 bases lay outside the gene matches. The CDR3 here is CSASDGGGTGELFF. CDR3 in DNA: TGCAGTGCTAGTGACGGGGGGGGCACCGGGGAGCTGTTTTTT.

DNA of the CDR3: TGTGCCAGCAGTTACTACAGGGGCGGTGAAAAACTGTTTTTT. Amino acid sequence: CASSYYRGGEKLFF. The chain uses TRBV6-5 and TRBJ1-4; the match to TRBD1 covers 7 bases. J was trimmed by 7 bases and V by 1 base; bases with no gene match: 3. This CDR3 comprises 14 residues. The V gene's germline CDR1 is MNHEY and CDR2 SVGAGI.

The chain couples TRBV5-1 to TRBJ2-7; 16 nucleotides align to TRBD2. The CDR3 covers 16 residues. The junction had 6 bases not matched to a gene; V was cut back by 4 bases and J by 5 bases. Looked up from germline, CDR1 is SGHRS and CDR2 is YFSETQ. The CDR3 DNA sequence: TGCGCCAGCAGCCCGGGGACTAGCGGGAGGGCCCACGAGCAGTACTTC. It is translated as CASSPGTSGRAHEQYF.

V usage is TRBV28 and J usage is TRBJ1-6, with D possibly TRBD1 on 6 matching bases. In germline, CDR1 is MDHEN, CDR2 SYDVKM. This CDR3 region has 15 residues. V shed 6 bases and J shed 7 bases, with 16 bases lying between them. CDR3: CASRVRTVLNSPLHF. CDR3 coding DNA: TGTGCCAGCAGAGTCCGGACAGTCCTAAATTCACCCCTCCACTTT.

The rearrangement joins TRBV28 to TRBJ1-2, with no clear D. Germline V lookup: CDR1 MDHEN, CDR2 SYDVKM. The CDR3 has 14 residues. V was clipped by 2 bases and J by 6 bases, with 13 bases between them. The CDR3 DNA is TGTGCCAGCAGTTTACGGGGAGGACGGCATGGCTACACCTTC. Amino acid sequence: CASSLRGGRHGYTF.

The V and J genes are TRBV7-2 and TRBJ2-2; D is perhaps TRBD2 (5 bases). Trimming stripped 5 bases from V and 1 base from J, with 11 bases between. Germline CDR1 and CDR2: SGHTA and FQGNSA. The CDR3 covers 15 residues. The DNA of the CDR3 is TGTGCCAGCAGCCCACACCGGGGGAACACCGGGGAGCTGTTTTTT. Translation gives CASSPHRGNTGELFF.

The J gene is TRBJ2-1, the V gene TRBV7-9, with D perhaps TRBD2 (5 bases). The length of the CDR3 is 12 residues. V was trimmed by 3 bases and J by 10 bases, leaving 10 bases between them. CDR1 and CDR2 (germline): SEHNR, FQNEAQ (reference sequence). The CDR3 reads CASSFWRGEQFF. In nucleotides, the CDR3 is TGTGCCAGCAGCTTTTGGCGAGGGGAGCAGTTCTTC.

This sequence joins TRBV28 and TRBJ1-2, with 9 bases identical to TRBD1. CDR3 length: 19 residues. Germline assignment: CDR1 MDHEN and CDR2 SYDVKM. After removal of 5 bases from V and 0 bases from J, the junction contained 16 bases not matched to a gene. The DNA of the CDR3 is TGTGCCAGCAGTCTCCGGGGGCTAGGACAGGGGATCGCTAACTATGGCTACACCTTC. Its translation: CASSLRGLGQGIANYGYTF.